This passage covers 19 T cell receptor beta chains from one sample sequenced in a study of tissue T cells after allogeneic stem cell transplantation. Noted time point: mouse harvest day 7 after allogeneic transplant. Tail vein injection delivered 10^7 T-cell-depleted bone marrow cells and 10^6 splenic CD5+ T cells. The protocol was immunoSEQ multiplex PCR, while the TCRdb copy is restricted to in-frame clones and leaves out a portion. Altogether some 11,000 clones are present, roughly two fifths being singletons, with the ten largest covering 1.8%. The sequenced material came from skin. The receptor set was obtained from a female BALB/c mouse given C57BL/6 T cells with graft-versus-host disease after an allogeneic hematopoietic cell transplant.

As for this clone: Gene names denote mouse genes. The missing CDR3 end, 1 residue past where the read stops, is filled in from the germline J gene. The chain carries TRBV26 and TRBJ1-4; 7 bases map to TRBD1. In germline, CDR1 is KGHPV, CDR2 FQNQEV (reference sequence). V was pared by 3 bases and J by 3 bases, with 1 base of the junction left unmatched. CDR3 size: 14 residues. The part of the CDR3 DNA that was read is TGTGCCAGCAGTCTAACAGGGGCCAACGAAAGATTATTT. Amino acids: CASSLTGANERLF. The whole CDR3 sequence is CASSLTGANERLFF.

This clone occurred a few times. Gene names denote mouse genes. The read terminates 1 residue before the CDR3 end, so the remaining end is supplied by the germline J gene. The chain employs TRBV31 and TRBJ1-1, with D unresolved. Trimming took 4 bases from V and 7 from J, leaving 10 bases between them. The V gene's germline CDR1 is GKSSPN and CDR2 SITVG. CDR3 length equals 11 residues. CDR3 bases read: TGTGCCTGGATGAAAAGAATAGAAGTCTTC. Translation: CAWMKRIEVF. In full, the CDR3 is CAWMKRIEVFF.

Points on this clone: Germline and genes here are mouse. Read coverage stops 1 residue before the CDR3 terminus; the germline J gene supplies the remainder. This chain joins TRBV13-1 and TRBJ2-5, with TRBD1 identical over 8 bases. The CDR3 covers 13 residues. Germline loops: CDR1 NSHNY, CDR2 SYGAGN. With V trimmed by 4 bases and J by 3 bases, 1 base remained unmatched. CDR3 protein: CASSTGGQDTQYF. The CDR3 DNA, read in part, is TGTGCCAGCAGTACAGGGGGGCAAGACACCCAGTAC.

This clone was seen only a few times. The gene names here belong to mouse. Read coverage stops 1 residue before the CDR3 terminus; the germline J gene supplies the remainder. The J gene is TRBJ1-5, the V gene TRBV26; D gene ambiguous. The germline gives CDR1 KGHPV, CDR2 FQNQEV (reference sequence). The CDR3 is 13 residues long. Deletions cut 4 bases from V and 0 bases from J, with 4 bases between. CDR3 DNA (partial): TGTGCCAGCAGTCGACATAACAACCAGGCTCCGCTT. It is translated as CASSRHNNQAPL. The whole CDR3 protein is CASSRHNNQAPLF.

This clone was recorded a few times. Gene names are mouse gene names. The CDR3 end lies 1 residue beyond the end of the read and is filled in from the germline J gene. This sequence joins TRBV19 and TRBJ1-1; D is ambiguous. Germline CDR1 FNHDT, CDR2 SITEND (reference sequence). The CDR3 loop spans 15 amino acids. V was shortened by 2 bases and J by 1 base, with 12 bases between the two germline ends. CDR3 sequence reads: CASSIEPGGNTEVFF. Partial CDR3 DNA: TGTGCCAGCAGTATCGAACCGGGAGGAAACACAGAAGTCTTC.

Concerning this clone itself: Genes and germline come from the mouse. The read ends 1 residue early relative to the CDR3; the germline J gene fills the gap. J is TRBJ1-4 and V is TRBV26; D unresolved. The CDR3 is 13 residues long. The V gene lost 2 bases and the J gene lost 7 bases, with 8 bases spanning the gap. Germline assignment: CDR1 KGHPV and CDR2 FQNQEV (reference sequence). The covered CDR3 bases are TGTGCCAGCAGTCTGCTGGGTGGCGAAAGATTATTT. Its protein product is CASSLLGGERLF. The full CDR3 protein reads CASSLLGGERLFF.

With regard to this clone: Mouse germline and gene names are used. Sequencing ends 1 residue short of the CDR3 end; the germline J gene provides the rest. The gene calls are TRBV15 and TRBJ1-1; TRBD1 aligns across 9 bases. Germline V gene data show CDR1 as SGHND and CDR2 as FRSKSL. V was pared by 0 bases and J by 5 bases, with 1 base of the junction left unmatched. The CDR3 sequence is 14 residues long. The chain's CDR3 is CASSLAGQGTEVFF. The sequenced CDR3 bases are TGTGCCAGCAGTTTAGCGGGACAGGGAACAGAAGTCTTC.

Concerning this clone: Relative to the germline gene, one junction end is altered; a read error may explain this. Germline and genes: mouse. With the read ending 1 residue before the CDR3 end, the germline J gene is used to fill in that end. The identical CDR3 is also encoded by other nucleotide sequences in the sample. The chain couples TRBV26 to TRBJ1-5; D is ambiguous. Germline V gives CDR1 KGHPV, CDR2 FQNQEV (reference sequence). The CDR3 has 11 amino acids. CDR3 DNA, as far as it was read: TGCGCCAGCAGTCTGGGCCAGGCTCCGCTT. Protein sequence: CASSLGQAPL. The entire CDR3 is CASSLGQAPLF.

About this clone: The genes and germline here are from mouse. The read falls 1 residue short of the CDR3 end, and the missing part is taken from the germline J gene. V gene TRBV23 combines with J gene TRBJ1-5; the table calls TRBD1, which could not be checked here. The CDR3 length is 14 residues. Per the germline V gene, CDR1 is KGHTA and CDR2 is FQNQQP. The CDR3 DNA, read in part, is TGCTCCAGCAGTGAGACAGTTAACAACCAGGCTCCGCTT. Its translation is CSSSETVNNQAPL. Given in full, the CDR3 is CSSSETVNNQAPLF.

In regard to this clone: Genes and germline are mouse. The read halts 1 residue ahead of the CDR3 end, with the missing end drawn from the germline J gene. The V call is TRBV13-2, the J call TRBJ2-3; no definite D call. CDR1 and CDR2 (germline): NNHNN, SYGAGS (reference sequence). V dropped 1 base and J dropped 0 bases, with 9 bases sitting between them. The CDR3 totals 15 residues. The CDR3 loop reads CASGDFGLSAETLYF. The CDR3 bases that were read are TGTGCCAGCGGTGATTTTGGGCTTAGTGCAGAAACGCTGTAT.

To note about this clone: Each gene name is a mouse one. Sequencing ends 1 residue short of the CDR3 end; the germline J gene provides the rest. V is TRBV19 and J is TRBJ2-5, with 11 bases matching TRBD1. The germline V gene has CDR1 FNHDT and CDR2 SITEND (reference sequence). Trimming took 1 base from V and 6 from J; bases not matched to a gene: 4. The CDR3 is 15 amino acids. This CDR3 is CASSIPGQGDDTQYF. The sequenced part of the CDR3 DNA is TGTGCCAGCAGTATACCGGGACAGGGGGACGACACCCAGTAC.

This clone was counted only a few times. Mouse germline and gene names are used. The read is 1 residue too short to cover the CDR3 end, so that end is filled in from the germline J gene. V usage is TRBV3 and J usage is TRBJ2-5, with 8 positions matching TRBD1. Germline-derived CDR1 and CDR2 are SNHLY and FYNGKV (reference sequence). With V trimmed by 0 bases and J by 4 bases, 3 bases remained unmatched. The CDR3 is made up of 15 amino acids. The CDR3 reads CASSLAPGGKDTQYF. The DNA read from the CDR3 is TGTGCCAGCAGCTTAGCGCCAGGGGGCAAAGACACCCAGTAC.

The table lists this clone with a few counts. Gene names follow the mouse nomenclature. The missing CDR3 end, 1 residue past where the read stops, is filled in from the germline J gene. Within the sample, other DNA sequences also encode this same CDR3. The chain has TRBV26 and TRBJ1-3; D ambiguous. CDR3 size: 14 residues. Trimming shortened V by 0 bases and J by 1 base, and 4 bases separated the two germline ends. Germline values: CDR1 KGHPV, CDR2 FQNQEV (reference sequence). Partial CDR3 DNA: TGTGCCAGCAGTCTGTCACAGTCTGGAAATACGCTCTAT. Its translation is CASSLSQSGNTLY. The entire CDR3 protein is CASSLSQSGNTLYF.

This clone was detected only a few times. Gene names and germline refer to mouse. The read is 1 residue too short to cover the CDR3 end, so that end is filled in from the germline J gene. The rearrangement joins TRBV12-2 to TRBJ2-2; TRBD1 aligns across 7 bases. Germline loops: CDR1 SGHLS, CDR2 HYDKME. This CDR3 region has 15 residues. The V and J ends lost 0 bases and 5 bases, in that order; junction bases with no gene match: 5. The DNA read from the CDR3 is TGTGCCAGCTCTCTCGACAGGGAAAGGACCGGGCAGCTCTAC. It is translated as CASSLDRERTGQLY. The entire CDR3 reads CASSLDRERTGQLYF.

This clone was seen only a few times. Gene names and germline match the mouse. Coverage ceases 1 residue before the CDR3 finishes, and the germline J gene fills in the end. V gene TRBV2 combines with J gene TRBJ2-1, with 8 bases identical to TRBD2. V trimming: 3 bases; J trimming: 1 base; junction bases outside the gene matches: 2. This CDR3 region has 15 residues. CDR1 and CDR2 (germline): LGHNA, YSYQKL. CDR3 sequence reads: CASSHRTGNYAEQFF. The sequenced CDR3 bases are TGTGCCAGCAGCCACCGGACTGGGAACTATGCTGAGCAGTTC.

This clone was detected a few times. Gene names are the mouse ones. The read terminates 1 residue before the CDR3 end, so the remaining end is supplied by the germline J gene. The V and J genes are TRBV3 and TRBJ2-7; 8 nucleotides line up with TRBD1. There are 13 residues in the CDR3. V dropped 1 base and J dropped 4; count of bases not matched to a gene: 0. Looked up from germline, CDR1 is SNHLY and CDR2 is FYNGKV (reference sequence). The CDR3 loop is CASSLGQGYEQYF. Incomplete CDR3 DNA: TGTGCCAGCAGCTTAGGACAGGGGTATGAACAGTAC.

On this clone itself: Germline and genes: mouse. The read terminates 1 residue before the CDR3 end, so the remaining end is supplied by the germline J gene. This chain connects TRBV26 to TRBJ2-4; D uncertain. CDR1 KGHPV and CDR2 FQNQEV come from the germline V gene (reference sequence). The CDR3 runs to 13 residues. V was cut by 5 bases and J by 0 bases, with 6 bases left in between. The CDR3 is CASSGGSQNTLYF. The part of the CDR3 DNA that was read is TGTGCCAGCAGTGGAGGTAGTCAAAACACCTTGTAC.

This clone is labeled as medium-sized. Any gene name here is a mouse gene name. The read halts 1 residue ahead of the CDR3 end, with the missing end drawn from the germline J gene. This chain joins TRBV23 and TRBJ2-3; the D segment call TRBD2 is taken from the table without a DNA check. Per germline, CDR1 KGHTA and CDR2 FQNQQP. The CDR3 contains 13 residues. The part of the CDR3 DNA that was read is TGCTCCAGCAGTCATCCTAGTGCAGAAACGCTGTAT. It specifies CSSSHPSAETLY. The CDR3, in full, reads CSSSHPSAETLYF.

With respect to this clone: Mouse names are used for the genes. CDR3 sequence: CASSLSTSQNTLYF. Partial CDR3 DNA: TGTGCCAGCAGTCTGTCGACTAGTCAAAACACCTTGTAC. The chain carries TRBV26 and TRBJ2-4; D call uncertain. The sequence runs out 1 residue before the end of the CDR3; the remainder is reconstructed from the germline J gene. Trimming took off 0 bases at V and 0 bases at J, with 4 bases between the two ends. There are 14 residues in the CDR3. Germline V CDR1 and CDR2: KGHPV, FQNQEV (reference sequence).